The 11 T cell receptor beta chains below were found in one sample sequenced in a study of human T cells and chemical hapten exposure. The sample's time point: patch test 3, about 24 weeks after DPC sensitization. Treatment described: therapeutic diphenylcyclopropenone sensitization with weekly scalp DPC. TCRdb re-called the RACE reads through MiXCR, storing one row per CDR3 protein. The data contain about 190,000 distinct CDR3 sequences, approximately 26% of them singletons. The specimen was whole blood, collected in connection with sensitization to the hapten diphenylcyclopropenone (DPC). The receptors here all came from a woman aged 35 to 49 with alopecia areata. Some clones in this sample may be carry-over from other donors' samples.

The CDR3 coding sequence is TGTGCCAGCTCGGGCGTAGCGCGCTTCTACGAGCAGTACTTC. This codes for CASSGVARFYEQYF. V is TRBV28 and J is TRBJ2-7, with a possible D match to TRBD2 (5 bases). V lost 8 bases and J 3 bases, leaving 17 bases between the germline ends. This CDR3 region has 14 residues. Germline V gene sequence: CDR1 MDHEN, CDR2 SYDVKM.

V is TRBV27 and J is TRBJ2-7, with 7 nucleotides matching TRBD2. Germline V gene sequence: CDR1 MNHEY, CDR2 SMNVEV (reference sequence). CDR3 length: 14 residues. V shed 2 bases, J shed 1 base, and the junction held 2 bases outside the gene matches. CDR3 sequence reads: CASSLGGDSYEQYF. CDR3 sequence (DNA): TGTGCCAGCAGTTTAGGGGGGGATTCCTACGAGCAGTACTTC.

The V gene is TRBV4-1, the J gene TRBJ2-5; 7 nucleotides match TRBD1. The CDR3 has 14 residues. Per the germline V gene, CDR1 is MGHRA and CDR2 is YSYEKL. Germline trimming cut 4 bases from V and 6 bases from J; bases unmatched to any gene: 8. DNA for the CDR3: TGCGCCAGCAGCCTTCACAGGGGTTTACAGACCCAGTACTTC. Protein: CASSLHRGLQTQYF.

The J gene is TRBJ2-3, the V gene TRBV28; D possibly corresponds to TRBD2 (5 bases). From germline, CDR1 is MDHEN and CDR2 SYDVKM. This CDR3 comprises 12 residues. Trimming shortened V by 7 bases and J by 8 bases, and 13 bases separated the two germline ends. This CDR3 is CASKEGGSTQYF. CDR3 nucleotide sequence: TGTGCCAGCAAAGAGGGTGGGAGTACGCAGTATTTT.

A note on this clonotype: A junction boundary mismatches the germline segment, possibly from a read error. This chain connects TRBV29-1 to TRBJ2-7; TRBD1 matches 9 bases. The CDR3 totals 15 residues. Germline V CDR1 and CDR2: SQVTM, ANQGSEA. The CDR3, as DNA: TGTAGCGTTAAAACTGAAGGGACAGGGCGCAACGAGCAGTACTTC. Translated, it gives CSVKTEGTGRNEQYF.

This clonotype has only a few counts. The rearrangement uses TRBV6-5 and TRBJ1-2; weak D call: TRBD1 (5 bases). The germline CDR1 and CDR2 sequences are MNHEY and SVGAGI. V lost 6 bases and J 10 bases, leaving 15 bases between the germline ends. The CDR3 is 12 residues long. The chain's CDR3 is CASSPMQGPYTF. The CDR3 DNA reads TGTGCCAGCAGCCCGATGCAGGGACCCTACACCTTC.

This clonotype was detected only a few times. This chain joins TRBV5-1 and TRBJ1-4, with D perhaps TRBD1 (5 bases). Deletions cut 0 bases from V and 8 bases from J, with 14 bases between. The length of the CDR3 is 15 residues. The germline V gene has CDR1 SGHRS and CDR2 YFSETQ. CDR3 DNA: TGCGCCAGCAGCTTGGAACCGGGGCTGGGCGAAAAACTGTTTTTT. Residues: CASSLEPGLGEKLFF.

In its sample, this clonotype was seen a few times. The chain is built from TRBV9 and TRBJ2-3; possible D gene TRBD2, 5 bases. Germline values: CDR1 SGDLS, CDR2 YYNGEE. The CDR3 sequence is 20 residues long. The ends were cut back, 2 bases at V and 3 bases at J, with 28 bases in the middle. CDR3 coding DNA: TGTGCCAGCAGCGTCGGAATTCTGCTAGCAGACGAAGTTTTGACAGATACGCAGTATTTT. This gives the protein CASSVGILLADEVLTDTQYF.

The gene calls are TRBV7-8 and TRBJ2-7, with 13 bases identical to TRBD2. The CDR3 length is 16 residues. V was clipped by 5 bases and J by 2 bases; unmatched bases: 6. The germline CDR1 and CDR2 sequences are SGHVS and FQNEAQ. CDR3 loop: CASSRVLAGGAYEQYF. The CDR3 nucleotides are TGTGCCAGCAGCCGAGTACTAGCGGGAGGGGCCTACGAGCAGTACTTC.

In this sample, this clonotype turned up a few times. This chain uses TRBV27 with TRBJ1-1; D is uncertain. CDR3 length equals 13 residues. The germline V gene encodes CDR1 MNHEY and CDR2 SMNVEV (reference sequence). V lost 6 bases and J 8 bases, leaving 16 bases between the germline ends. The CDR3 DNA follows: TGTGCCAGCAGATCCTATAGGCATTACGAAGCTTTCTTT. Amino acids: CASRSYRHYEAFF.

The chain combines TRBV4-1 with TRBJ2-5; TRBD2 agrees at 7 bases. The junction had 12 bases not matched to a gene; V was cut back by 1 base and J by 4 bases. CDR1 is MGHRA and CDR2 is YSYEKL in the germline V gene. The CDR3 has 17 amino acids. The CDR3 nucleotides read TGCGCCAGCAGCCAAGTTACGGGGGGTCGTGGGTTAGAGACCCAGTACTTC. Translation gives CASSQVTGGRGLETQYF.